This T cell receptor beta chain was recovered during a study of T cells in Graves' hyperthyroidism and ophthalmopathy. Researchers took RNA transcripts and amplified the TCR beta CDR3 regions from them. The HTBI primer set served for first-round RT-PCR of the TCR CDR3. One entry per CDR3 protein results from TCRdb running MiXCR on the multiplex PCR reads. The sample lists about 620,000 distinct CDR3 sequences; 15% to 20% were seen once. From germline, CDR1 is DFQATT and CDR2 SNEGSKA (reference sequence). The CDR3 runs 17 residues. Trimming took 0 bases from V and 0 from J, leaving 15 bases between them. Hyperthyroidism of Graves' type that showed no ophthalmopathy progression within 18 months was stable. In patients aged 18 to 65, hyperthyroidism was newly diagnosed, with duration under 2 months. Thyroid ultrasound and orbital computed tomography, with clinical symptoms and serum thyroxine and TRAb, informed diagnoses. Each 10 ml fresh peripheral blood draw supplied the PBMCs.

The sequencing sample was made of blood. The chain employs TRBV20-1 and TRBJ2-1, with D possibly matching TRBD2 (5 bases). This TCR derives from a woman aged 25 to 39 with Graves' hyperthyroidism. The CDR3, as DNA: TGCAGTGCTAGAGATTGGCGGTCGGGGAGCTCCTACAATGAGCAGTTCTTC. Translating it yields CSARDWRSGSSYNEQFF.